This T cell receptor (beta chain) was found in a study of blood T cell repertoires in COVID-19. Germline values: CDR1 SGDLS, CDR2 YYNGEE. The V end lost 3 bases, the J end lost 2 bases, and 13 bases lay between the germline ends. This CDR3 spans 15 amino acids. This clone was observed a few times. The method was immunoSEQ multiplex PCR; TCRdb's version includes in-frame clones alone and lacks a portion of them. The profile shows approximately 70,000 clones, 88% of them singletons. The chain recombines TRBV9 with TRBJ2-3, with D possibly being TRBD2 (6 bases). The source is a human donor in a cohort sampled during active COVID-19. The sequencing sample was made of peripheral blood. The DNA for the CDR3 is TGTGCCAGCAGCGCCGACGGGAGTAACACAGATACGCAGTATTTT. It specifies CASSADGSNTDTQYF.